A selection of T cell receptor beta chains follows, all from one sample in a study of blood T cells in healthy people across ages. One entry per CDR3 protein results from TCRdb running MiXCR on the 5' RACE reads. The data contain over 600,000 distinct CDR3 sequences, around 45% of them seen just once; the ten biggest clones take up roughly 18%. Sequencing was done on a sample of blood. These receptors originate from a man older than 75 in good health. CDR3s include the opening cysteine and the closing phenylalanine or tryptophan. Fields, in order: clone size, V gene, D gene, J gene, CDR3 DNA, CDR3 protein. The D gene is left open where the match is weak. The size field is filled for only some rows; it gives once, few, many or a size class.

once,TRBV30,TRBD2,TRBJ2-1,TGTGCGCTGGAAAAGGGAGGGCACCTCAGTGAGCAGTTCTTC,CALEKGGHLSEQFF
.,TRBV20-1,TRBD2,TRBJ2-4,TGCAGTGCTAGAGGGGCTAGCGGGATGGGAAACATTCAGTACTTC,CSARGASGMGNIQYF
.,TRBV20-1,TRBD1,TRBJ2-1,TGCAGTGCTTCGTCCGGGACAGGGTGGTACGAGCAGTTCTTC,CSASSGTGWYEQFF
.,TRBV20-1,TRBD2,TRBJ2-5,TGCAGTGCAAATCTAGCGGTCGATGAGCAGTACTTC,CSANLAVDEQYF
few,TRBV7-2,.,TRBJ2-5,TGTGCCAGCAGCCCCCCCGACCTGACCCAGTACTTC,CASSPPDLTQYF
many,TRBV29-1,.,TRBJ2-3,TGCAGCGTTGGCCGGGGTACTAGCACAGATACGCAGTATTTT,CSVGRGTSTDTQYF
few,TRBV2,.,TRBJ1-1,TGTGCCAGCAGTGAAAGTCTCTTGGCTTTCTTT,CASSESLLAFF
few,TRBV20-1,TRBD2,TRBJ2-1,TGCAGTGCTGGGGAGGGAGGGGAAGAGACCCAGTTCTTC,CSAGEGGEETQFF
few,TRBV5-1,.,TRBJ2-3,TGCGCCAGCAGCCTGGATACCGGGTCCTCAGATACGCAGTATTTT,CASSLDTGSSDTQYF
.,TRBV25-1,TRBD1,TRBJ2-7,TGTGCCAGCAGTCCCTCCTGGGGACAGGGGGGGACCTACGAGCAGTACTTC,CASSPSWGQGGTYEQYF
.,TRBV20-1,TRBD2,TRBJ2-5,TGCAGTGCTAGTGCACTAGCGGCTATCTACAATGAGCAGTACTTC,CSASALAAIYNEQYF
.,TRBV14,TRBD1,TRBJ2-5,TGTGCCAGCAGCCCACAGGGGATTGGGGAGACCCAGTACTTC,CASSPQGIGETQYF
.,TRBV11-2,.,TRBJ2-6,TGTGCCAGCAGCTTAGACGCGTACACTCTAGGTGGCGGGGCCAACGTCCTGACTTTC,CASSLDAYTLGGGANVLTF
many,TRBV27,.,TRBJ2-1,TGTGCCAGCAGTTTTTCGCGGGACAATGAGCAGTTCTTC,CASSFSRDNEQFF
few,TRBV7-9,.,TRBJ1-2,TGTGCCAGCCCCAAGGGCCCAGGGACGGACGGCTATGGCTACACCTTC,CASPKGPGTDGYGYTF
.,TRBV27,.,TRBJ2-1,TGTGCCAGCAGTTTAAAGGTAGCTGTCGGGAATAAGCAGTTCTTC,CASSLKVAVGNKQFF